The sequence of this T cell receptor beta chain was determined in a study of cytomegalovirus exposure and HLA in healthy donors. This CDR3 region has 15 residues. Trimming removed 3 bases at V and 5 bases at J, with 11 bases between. Looked up from germline, CDR1 is KGHSH and CDR2 is LQKENI. PCR used 60 Vbeta primers and 13 Jbeta primers. Only in-frame clones appear in the TCRdb table, and some are missing; sequencing was by immunoSEQ multiplex PCR. The table has more than 85,000 clones, approximately 79% seen once; the top ten hold approximately 5.6%. The V and J genes are TRBV18 and TRBJ1-6, with D perhaps TRBD1 (5 bases). This TCR was recovered from a man aged 25-40 years in good health and CMV-seropositive. Sequencing was performed on PBMCs. The CDR3 loop is CASSPLWGDNSPLHF. The CDR3 DNA is TGTGCCAGCTCACCGCTGTGGGGGGATAATTCACCCCTCCACTTT.